This record covers a single T cell receptor beta chain. This entry is derived from a study of OX40 agonist ivuxolimab in advanced cancers. Overall study context: An anti-OX40 (CD134) antibody with agonistic activity, ivuxolimab, was administered to patients.

The table came from immunoSEQ multiplex PCR; TCRdb's copy has only in-frame clones and leaves some out. The sample comprises 75,000 to 85,000 clones, around nine tenths of which are singletons, and over 0.2% rests with the top ten. Patients with a history of autoimmune disease or on systemic immunosuppression were excluded. The study sampled blood at baseline, cycle 4 day 1, and cycle 7 day 1. From germline, CDR1 is KGHSH and CDR2 LQKENI. J was trimmed by 4 bases and V by 3 bases; bases with no gene match: 8. This CDR3 has 15 residues. This specimen consisted of CD4+ or CD8+ T cells sorted from blood, obtained in a trial of the OX40 agonist ivuxolimab. V is TRBV18 and J is TRBJ1-2; TRBD1 matches 7 bases. The sequence was collected from an adult with an advanced solid tumor such as melanoma, head and neck, liver or kidney cancer. The CDR3 protein is CASSPIRDSSYGYTF. The DNA of the CDR3 is TGTGCCAGCTCACCCATACGGGACAGTAGCTATGGCTACACCTTC. The whole variable domain, remainder taken from reference TRBV18 and TRBJ1-2, is NAGVMQNPRHLVRRRGQEARLRCSPMKGHSHVYWYRQLPEEGLKFMVYLQKENIIDESGMPKERFSAEFPKEGPSILRIQQVVRGDSAAYFCASSPIRDSSYGYTFGSGTRLTVV.